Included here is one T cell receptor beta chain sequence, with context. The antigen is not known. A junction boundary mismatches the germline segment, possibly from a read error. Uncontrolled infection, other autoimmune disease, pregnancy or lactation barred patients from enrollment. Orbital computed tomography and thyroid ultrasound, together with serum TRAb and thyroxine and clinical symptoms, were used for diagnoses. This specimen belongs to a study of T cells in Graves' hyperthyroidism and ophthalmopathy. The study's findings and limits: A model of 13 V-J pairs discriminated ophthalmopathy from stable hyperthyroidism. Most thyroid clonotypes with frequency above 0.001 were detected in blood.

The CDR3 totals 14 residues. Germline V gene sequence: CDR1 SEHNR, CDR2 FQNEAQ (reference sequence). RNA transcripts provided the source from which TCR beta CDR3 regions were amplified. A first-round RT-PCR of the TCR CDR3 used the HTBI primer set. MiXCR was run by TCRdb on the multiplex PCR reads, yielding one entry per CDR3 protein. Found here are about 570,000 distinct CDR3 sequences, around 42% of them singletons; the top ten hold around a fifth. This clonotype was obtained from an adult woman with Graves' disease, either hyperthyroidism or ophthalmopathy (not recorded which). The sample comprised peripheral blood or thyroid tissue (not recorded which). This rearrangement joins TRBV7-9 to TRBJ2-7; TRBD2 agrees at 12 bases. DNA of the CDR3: TGTGCCAGCAGGCTAGCGGGAGGGTCCTACGAGCAGCACTTC. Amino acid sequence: CASRLAGGSYEQHF.